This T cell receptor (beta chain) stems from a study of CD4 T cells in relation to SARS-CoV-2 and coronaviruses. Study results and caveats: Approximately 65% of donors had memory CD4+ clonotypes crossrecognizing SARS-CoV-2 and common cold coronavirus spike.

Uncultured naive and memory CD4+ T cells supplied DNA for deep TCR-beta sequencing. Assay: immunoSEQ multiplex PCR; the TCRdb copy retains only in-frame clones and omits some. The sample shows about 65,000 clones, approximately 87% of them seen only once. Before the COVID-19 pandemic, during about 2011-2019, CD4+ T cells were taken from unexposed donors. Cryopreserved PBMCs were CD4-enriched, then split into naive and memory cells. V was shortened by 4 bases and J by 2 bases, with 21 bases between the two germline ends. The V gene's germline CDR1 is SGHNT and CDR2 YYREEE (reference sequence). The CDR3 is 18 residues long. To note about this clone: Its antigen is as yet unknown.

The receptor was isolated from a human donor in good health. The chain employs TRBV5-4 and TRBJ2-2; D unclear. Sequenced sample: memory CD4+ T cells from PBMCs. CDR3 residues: CASSPTTSGTLNTGELFF. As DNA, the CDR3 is TGTGCCAGCAGCCCTACAACTTCAGGAACCCTCAACACCGGGGAGCTGTTTTTT.